The clone carrying this T cell receptor beta chain appeared a single time. What it binds is not known. This sample was included in a study of cytomegalovirus exposure and HLA in healthy donors. Study results and limitations: Donor immune exposure was known only as CMV serostatus. In vitro, three CMV-associated chains proved specific for CMV antigens.

Germline V gives CDR1 MNHEY, CDR2 SMNVEV (reference sequence). The V gene end was trimmed by 8 bases and the J gene end by 5 bases; junction bases not matched to a gene: 3. The CDR3 runs 13 residues. PCR employed 60 Vbeta and 13 Jbeta primers. TCRdb keeps only in-frame clones here, not all; method: immunoSEQ multiplex PCR. Of some 140,000 clones in the sample, roughly 78% are singletons; the top ten hold 4.5% to 5%. The sequenced sample consisted of PBMCs. The chain links TRBV27 to TRBJ1-2; 12 nucleotides agree with TRBD1. The clonotype comes from a man aged 25 to 40 in good health. The CDR3 loop is CASGTGGLYGYTF. The CDR3, as DNA: TGTGCCAGCGGGACAGGGGGCCTATATGGCTACACCTTC.